This T cell receptor (beta chain) is from a study of blood T cell repertoires in COVID-19. Study-wide context: The study drew acute and convalescent COVID-19 samples from the United States, Italy and Spain. PBMCs, B-cell-depleted T cells, or T cells were the source of the cDNA or gDNA that made up the material.

V was shortened by 3 bases and J by 0 bases, with 9 bases between the two germline ends. Germline values: CDR1 MNHNS, CDR2 SASEGT. The CDR3 loop spans 15 amino acids. Source study methods: Researchers report that nucleated cell counts were estimated from reference gene primer amplification. Some clones are missing from TCRdb's copy, which holds only in-frame ones; the method was immunoSEQ multiplex PCR. The V and J calls and clone size are taken from that table; D and trimming were inferred from the DNA. The top ten hold roughly 5% of the sample, which has around 41,000 clones, approximately 90% seen once.

V gene TRBV6-1 combines with J gene TRBJ1-5; D is unclear. The source is a human donor in a cohort sampled during active COVID-19. Specimen: peripheral blood. The CDR3 bases are TGTGCCAGCAGTGAGAATAGCTATAGCAATCAGCCCCAGCATTTT. Translated: CASSENSYSNQPQHF.